A single sample is the source of the 15 T cell receptor beta chains below, sequenced in a study of patients and donors after allogeneic stem cell transplantation. TCRdb re-analysed the RT-PCR reads in MiXCR, keeping a single row per CDR3 protein. Here the sample spans over 130,000 distinct CDR3 sequences, 37% being singletons. The sample consisted of blood, either unsorted or a sorted T cell fraction (not recorded which). The receptors shown here come from a human donor who was either an allogeneic HSCT recipient or a stem cell or donor lymphocyte infusion donor (not recorded which). It is not recorded whose cells these are; they may come from a transplant donor.

Turning to this clonotype: One end of the junction does not line up with germline, which may come from a read error. The genes are TRBV7-2 and TRBJ1-2, with D maybe TRBD1 (5 bases). In germline, CDR1 is SGHTA, CDR2 FQGNSA. This CDR3 comprises 12 residues. The CDR3 spells CASSLPGPVPAF. DNA of the CDR3: TGTGCCAGCAGCTTGCCAGGGCCTGTCCCCGCCTTC.

The CDR3 here is CASSQDRGSEAFF. The CDR3 nucleotides are TGCGCCAGCAGCCAAGATCGGGGTTCTGAAGCTTTCTTT. The rearrangement links TRBV4-3 to TRBJ1-1; the D is unclear. The CDR3 length is 13 residues. CDR1 is LGHNA, CDR2 YSLEER, per germline. Trimming pared 0 bases from V and 6 bases from J, leaving 8 bases between.

This clonotype was observed once. The J gene is TRBJ2-1, the V gene TRBV2; TRBD2 might be the D (5 bases). Deletions cut 8 bases from V and 10 bases from J, with 9 bases between. Germline CDR1 and CDR2: SNHLY and FYNNEI. The CDR3 has 10 residues. The CDR3 region has the DNA TGTGCCAGCTATAGCGACGAGCAGTTCTTC. Translation gives CASYSDEQFF.

This clonotype has a handful of counts. The chain carries TRBV7-2 and TRBJ2-1; D remains unclear. Trimming cost V 6 bases and J 4 bases, with 16 bases left between them. Germline CDR1 is SGHTA and CDR2 is FQGNSA. The CDR3 consists of 15 residues. CDR3 DNA sequence: TGTGCCAGCAGAAGATCAGTAGGAGAGTACAATGAGCAGTTCTTC. Protein sequence: CASRRSVGEYNEQFF.

This clonotype was counted a few times. The chain recombines TRBV21-1 with TRBJ1-6; the table's TRBD1 call for D was not verified on the DNA. TRBV21-1 is described as a pseudogene. The CDR3 runs to 16 residues. The CDR3 sequence is CASTSGQGSYNSPLHF. For the CDR3, the DNA is TGTGCCAGCACGTCCGGGCAGGGCTCCTATAATTCACCCCTCCACTTT.

This chain links TRBV5-1 with TRBJ1-1; 10 nucleotides agree with TRBD1. The germline V gene has CDR1 SGHRS and CDR2 YFSETQ. Trimming removed 4 bases from V and 1 base from J; junction bases left unmatched: 10. The CDR3 sequence is 17 residues long. The CDR3 DNA is TGCGCCAGCAGCCTTAGACAGGGGGCGCAGGGGAACACTGAAGCTTTCTTT. This translates into CASSLRQGAQGNTEAFF.

The chain is built from TRBV24-1 and TRBJ2-2; 9 nucleotides line up with TRBD1. There are 17 residues in the CDR3. From germline, CDR1 is KGHDR and CDR2 SFDVKD. V lost 2 bases, J lost 1 base, and 4 bases stayed unmatched. The CDR3 here is CATSDSGQGLNTGELFF. CDR3 in DNA: TGTGCCACCAGTGATTCCGGACAGGGGTTGAACACCGGGGAGCTGTTTTTT.

This sequence joins TRBV25-1 and TRBJ1-1; D ambiguous. With 0 bases removed from V and 1 base from J, the gap between germline ends came to 6 bases. Germline CDR1 MGHDK, CDR2 SYGVNS. The CDR3 extends over 14 amino acids. The chain's CDR3 is CASSEYDQNTEAFF. The CDR3 DNA reads as TGTGCCAGCAGTGAATATGATCAGAACACTGAAGCTTTCTTT.

This clonotype was detected only a few times. CDR3 sequence (DNA): TGCAGTGCTAGGGTGACAGGACTTAATGAAAAACTGTTTTTT. Protein product: CSARVTGLNEKLFF. J is TRBJ1-4 and V is TRBV20-1; perhaps TRBD1 as D (6 bases). V was pared by 3 bases and J by 4 bases, with 12 bases between. Germline-derived CDR1 and CDR2 are DFQATT and SNEGSKA (reference sequence). The CDR3 runs 14 residues.

The CDR3 region is CASSLMGWNTGELFF. CDR3 DNA: TGTGCCAGCAGCTTAATGGGCTGGAACACCGGGGAGCTGTTTTTT. The rearrangement joins TRBV7-3 to TRBJ2-2; no clear D. The V gene's germline CDR1 is SGHTA and CDR2 FQGTGA. The CDR3 is made up of 15 amino acids. The V end was cut by 1 base, the J end by 1 base, with 7 bases between.

The chain is built from TRBV20-1 and TRBJ2-7, with 8 bases identical to TRBD2. Germline CDR1 DFQATT, CDR2 SNEGSKA (reference sequence). J was trimmed by 4 bases and V by 4 bases; bases with no gene match: 6. This CDR3 is built from 13 residues. CDR3 DNA sequence: TGCAGTGCTAATAGCGGGGTCCTTTACGAGCAGTACTTC. This encodes CSANSGVLYEQYF.

This clonotype was seen more than once but under ten times. The chain combines TRBV2 with TRBJ1-5; tentatively, D is TRBD1 (6 bases). The CDR3 is 13 amino acids. Germline V gene sequence: CDR1 SNHLY, CDR2 FYNNEI. V dropped 2 bases and J dropped 6 bases, with 8 bases sitting between them. The CDR3 sequence: CASSETGFQPQHF. In DNA, the CDR3 is TGTGCCAGCAGTGAAACAGGGTTTCAGCCCCAGCATTTT.

The DNA of the CDR3 is TGCGCCAGCAGCTTGTCTGGGGATTCAAATGGCTACACCTTC. The encoded protein is CASSLSGDSNGYTF. The chain employs TRBV5-1 and TRBJ1-2; D unresolved. CDR3 size: 14 residues. Per germline, CDR1 SGHRS and CDR2 YFSETQ. The V end lost 1 base, the J end lost 6 bases, and 13 bases lay between the germline ends.

This clonotype was observed a few times. The chain combines TRBV28 with TRBJ1-2, with 9 bases that match TRBD1. The germline gives CDR1 MDHEN, CDR2 SYDVKM. This CDR3 region has 13 residues. The V segment lost 6 bases and the J segment 6 bases; nucleotides outside the gene matches: 5. This CDR3 reads CASRGQGSHGYTF. Here the CDR3 DNA reads TGTGCCAGCAGAGGACAGGGGTCCCATGGCTACACCTTC.

This clonotype was observed once. The chain couples TRBV4-3 to TRBJ2-1, with 8 bases matching TRBD2. The germline V gene encodes CDR1 LGHNA and CDR2 YSLEER. This CDR3 region has 16 residues. Losses at the gene ends were 3 bases for V and 0 bases for J; bases not matched to a gene: 4. The CDR3 DNA reads TGCGCCAGCAGCCATTTAGCGGGGAGCTCCTACAATGAGCAGTTCTTC. Translated, it gives CASSHLAGSSYNEQFF.